What follows describes a single T cell receptor beta chain. Its antigen is unknown. The study reverse transcribed the entire isolated RNA, so it sequenced expressed TCRB transcripts. Deep immunoSEQ sequencing covered naive, central memory and regulatory T cell samples. Using immunoSEQ multiplex PCR, the repertoire was profiled, and TCRdb retains in-frame clones only, with some absent. The table records around 340,000 clones, roughly a fifth of them present only once. It was via CD45RO/CCR7/CD25/CD127/CD95/CD27 that CD4+ naive, central memory, regulatory and stem cell-like memory cells were sorted. These data originate in a study of beta chain features in type 1 diabetes. Study-level points and caveats: Individuals with type 1 diabetes displayed fewer insertions and more deletions at VDJ junctions. PCR could preferentially amplify shorter templates, alike in patients and controls.

Germline trimming cut 4 bases from V and 0 bases from J; bases unmatched to any gene: 0. The germline V gene has CDR1 SGHAT and CDR2 FQNNGV. The CDR3 totals 14 residues. The sequencing sample was made of naive CD4+ T cells from blood. The clonotype was recovered from a woman between 18 and 30 years old in good health. This chain uses TRBV11-2 with TRBJ2-1; 7 bases match TRBD2. CDR3 sequence reads: CASSSSGSYNEQFF. CDR3 DNA sequence: TGTGCCAGCAGCTCTAGCGGCTCCTACAATGAGCAGTTCTTC.